This TCR beta chain appears in the sequencing data of a study of blood T cell repertoires in COVID-19. Study context: Samples taken during acute and convalescent COVID-19 were collected in the United States, Italy and Spain. T cells, B-cell-depleted T cells, or PBMCs supplied cDNA or gDNA.

In terms of age and location, participants ranged from roughly 18 to 95 years and lived in fewer than 30 US areas. Germline loops: CDR1 SEHNR, CDR2 FQNEAQ (reference sequence). This CDR3 has 12 amino acids. Unmatched junction bases numbered 7, after V lost 5 bases and J lost 12 bases. Produced via immunoSEQ multiplex PCR; TCRdb's table is partial and in-frame only. The table includes over 55,000 clones, around 80% detected once. Sequencing was done on a sample of PBMCs or T cells enriched from blood (not recorded which). The chain couples TRBV7-9 to TRBJ1-3; 7 bases are shared with TRBD1. The receptor was isolated from a woman in her thirties or forties with acute COVID-19. CDR3 DNA: TGTGCCAGCAGCGCGACAGGGTCGAACATATATTTT. Amino acid sequence: CASSATGSNIYF.